The next 31 T cell receptor beta chains were all read from a single sample in a study of blood T cell repertoires in COVID-19. The repertoire was sequenced with immunoSEQ multiplex PCR; TCRdb's copy has only in-frame clones and lacks some. The sample has about 210,000 clones, 82% seen once. Sequencing was done on a sample of peripheral blood. These receptors originate from a woman in her 40s with acute or convalescent COVID-19.

The chain couples TRBV6-6 to TRBJ1-1; 8 positions match TRBD1. Unmatched junction bases numbered 10, after V lost 7 bases and J lost 3 bases. The CDR3 length is 15 residues. The germline CDR1 and CDR2 sequences are MNHNY and SVGAGI (reference sequence). The CDR3 sequence: CASTRGQGMDTEAFF. The CDR3 nucleotides read TGTGCCAGCACCCGTGGACAGGGAATGGACACTGAAGCTTTCTTT.

This clone was seen just once. The gene calls are TRBV3-1 (or the pseudogene TRBV3-2) and TRBJ2-7; D is possibly TRBD2 (6 bases). Germline V lookup: CDR1 LGHDT, CDR2 YNNKEL (reference sequence). The CDR3 is 14 residues long. The V gene lost 4 bases and the J gene lost 3 bases, with 13 bases spanning the gap. CDR3 bases: TGTGCCAGCAGCCTGACTAGGGACCACTACGAGCAGTACTTC. Translated: CASSLTRDHYEQYF.

This clone has only one observation. The J gene is TRBJ2-5, the V gene TRBV6-2 or TRBV6-3; 11 positions agree with TRBD2. The CDR3 covers 16 residues. The J segment lost 9 bases and the V segment lost 4 bases, leaving 13 bases of the junction unmatched. Germline CDR1 and CDR2: MNHEY and SVGEGT. The CDR3 DNA is TGTGCCAGCAGTTCCCCATCTAGCGGGAGGCCCCTGGCCCAGTACTTC. Protein product: CASSSPSSGRPLAQYF.

The V call is TRBV2, the J call TRBJ2-2, with TRBD1 identical over 8 bases. Germline trimming cut 5 bases from V and 8 bases from J; bases unmatched to any gene: 7. Germline V gives CDR1 SNHLY, CDR2 FYNNEI. CDR3 length: 14 residues. Written as DNA, the CDR3 is TGTGCCAGCAGTATGAACAGGGGGAAAGGGGAGCTGTTTTTT. Residues: CASSMNRGKGELFF.

This clone showed up just once. The chain links TRBV11-2 to TRBJ2-1; 11 bases are a match to TRBD2. CDR1 is SGHAT, CDR2 FQNNGV, per germline. The CDR3 covers 14 residues. V dropped 1 base and J dropped 15; count of bases not matched to a gene: 8. For the CDR3, the DNA is TGTGCCAGCAGCTTAGTCGCAGGGACTAGCGGCGGGTTCTTC. Translated: CASSLVAGTSGGFF.

The table lists this clone with a count of one. The J gene is TRBJ2-7, the V gene TRBV6-5, with TRBD1 matching 9 bases. The CDR3 has 13 residues. Per germline, CDR1 MNHEY and CDR2 SVGAGI. The trim removed 10 bases at V and 2 bases at J, leaving 6 bases unmatched. The CDR3 sequence is CATNRDRAYEQYF. CDR3 DNA: TGTGCCACCAACCGGGACAGGGCCTACGAGCAGTACTTC.

The sample holds a few counts of this clone. V gene TRBV18 combines with J gene TRBJ1-1; 8 bases map to TRBD1. The CDR3 totals 14 residues. After removal of 10 bases from V and 5 bases from J, the junction contained 12 bases not matched to a gene. From germline, CDR1 is KGHSH and CDR2 LQKENI. CDR3 in amino acids: CATLDRVDGTEAFF. The DNA of the CDR3 is TGTGCCACCTTGGACAGGGTAGATGGAACTGAAGCTTTCTTT.

This clone was picked up one time. The V call is TRBV24-1, the J call TRBJ2-3, with D possibly matching TRBD2 (5 bases). Germline V gene data show CDR1 as KGHDR and CDR2 as SFDVKD. Between the trimmed V and J ends, which lost 3 bases and 2 bases, there was a span of 17 bases. The CDR3 contains 17 residues. The CDR3 loop is CATSDDRTGVLTDTQYF. CDR3 nucleotide sequence: TGTGCCACCAGTGATGATCGGACTGGGGTTCTCACAGATACGCAGTATTTT.

The chain links TRBV2 to TRBJ1-2; 9 bases fit TRBD1. Losses at the gene ends were 6 bases for V and 6 bases for J; bases not matched to a gene: 8. CDR1 and CDR2 from the germline V gene are SNHLY and FYNNEI. The CDR3 has 14 amino acids. CDR3 DNA sequence: TGTGCCAGCAGCGGGACAGGGAATCTGGATGGCTACACCTTC. Protein: CASSGTGNLDGYTF.

On this clone: This sequence may be a read error, since a much larger clone differs from it by one base. The chain employs TRBV7-2 and TRBJ2-7; D not resolved. V gave up 6 bases and J gave up 3 bases, with 6 bases separating them. Germline CDR1 SGHTA, CDR2 FQGNSA. This CDR3 region has 11 residues. This CDR3 is CASSFNYEQYF. CDR3 nucleotide sequence: TGTGCCAGCAGTTTTAACTACGAGCAGTACTTC.

The CDR3 is CARSLIKRTYNEQFF. The CDR3 nucleotides read TGTGCCAGAAGCTTAATCAAGCGGACCTACAATGAGCAGTTCTTC. The chain recombines TRBV7-5 with TRBJ2-1; the table's D call, TRBD2, was not checked against the DNA. TRBV7-5 represents a pseudogene. This CDR3 region has 15 residues.

This chain links TRBV10-1 with TRBJ1-1; D might be TRBD1 (5 bases). Germline V lookup: CDR1 WNHNN, CDR2 SYGVQD (reference sequence). The CDR3 consists of 15 residues. V lost 6 bases to trimming and J lost 5 bases, with 19 bases between them. CDR3 coding DNA: TGCGCCAGCAGACATTGGGACTCCCCGGGTACTGAAGCTTTCTTT. It yields the protein CASRHWDSPGTEAFF.

The rearrangement links TRBV29-1 to TRBJ2-3; 9 bases are a match to TRBD2. The V gene end was trimmed by 3 bases and the J gene end by 4 bases; junction bases not matched to a gene: 8. CDR1 and CDR2 from the germline V gene are SQVTM and ANQGSEA. The CDR3 runs to 15 residues. CDR3 DNA: TGCAGCGTTGATATGGGACTAGCTCGGGCAGATACGCAGTATTTT. It encodes CSVDMGLARADTQYF.

The chain couples TRBV7-3 to TRBJ1-1; D call uncertain. The CDR3 extends over 13 amino acids. The germline CDR1 and CDR2 sequences are SGHTA and FQGTGA. V gave up 2 bases and J gave up 0 bases, with 4 bases separating them. CDR3: CASSLYMNTEAFF. CDR3 bases: TGTGCCAGCAGCTTATACATGAACACTGAAGCTTTCTTT.

The chain employs TRBV7-2 and TRBJ2-7, with 7 positions matching TRBD1. Germline V gives CDR1 SGHTA, CDR2 FQGNSA. This CDR3 contains 16 residues. The V segment lost 0 bases and the J segment 3 bases; nucleotides outside the gene matches: 8. This chain's CDR3 is CASSLASSGTVYEQYF. The CDR3, as DNA: TGTGCCAGCAGCTTAGCGAGTTCCGGGACAGTCTACGAGCAGTACTTC.

V is TRBV13 and J is TRBJ2-1; the match to TRBD2 covers 12 bases. CDR1 is PRHDT and CDR2 is FYEKMQ in the germline V gene (reference sequence). The trim removed 4 bases at V and 7 bases at J, leaving 5 bases unmatched. This CDR3 has 15 amino acids. CDR3 DNA: TGTGCCAGCAGCTATCGGACTAGCGGGGTTAATGAGCAGTTCTTC. Translated: CASSYRTSGVNEQFF.

The V and J genes are TRBV27 and TRBJ1-1, with 8 bases aligning to TRBD1. The V segment lost 5 bases and the J segment 3 bases; nucleotides outside the gene matches: 5. From germline, CDR1 is MNHEY and CDR2 SMNVEV (reference sequence). The CDR3 is 14 amino acids. This CDR3 is CASSKSTGDTEAFF. CDR3 DNA: TGTGCCAGCAGTAAATCGACAGGGGACACTGAAGCTTTCTTT.

This sequence joins TRBV14 and TRBJ2-7, with TRBD1 identical over 9 bases. The trim removed 0 bases at V and 7 bases at J, leaving 19 bases unmatched. Germline CDR1 reads SGHDN; CDR2 reads FVKESK. The CDR3 totals 19 residues. CDR3 amino acids: CASSQDPPHLTGGLREQYF. For the CDR3, the DNA is TGTGCCAGCAGCCAAGACCCCCCACATTTGACAGGGGGGCTGAGGGAGCAGTACTTC.

The CDR3 loop is CASSPEGVYGYTF. Written as DNA, the CDR3 is TGTGCCAGCTCACCCGAGGGGGTCTATGGCTACACCTTC. The chain has TRBV18 and TRBJ1-2; TRBD1 might be the D (6 bases). This CDR3 has 13 residues. The V gene's germline CDR1 is KGHSH and CDR2 LQKENI. Trimming left V 3 bases short and J 4 bases short, with 9 bases between.

The chain uses TRBV30 and TRBJ2-1; a weak D match, TRBD1 (7 bases). Per germline, CDR1 GTSNPN and CDR2 SVGIG (reference sequence). The CDR3 spans 13 residues. V lost 5 bases to trimming and J lost 6 bases, with 14 bases between them. As DNA, the CDR3 is TGTGCCTGGGGGGGGACAGCCAGCAATGAGCAGTTCTTC. The encoded protein is CAWGGTASNEQFF.

V is TRBV10-3 and J is TRBJ2-3; 11 nucleotides line up with TRBD2. The CDR3 has 18 residues. CDR1 and CDR2 (germline): ENHRY, SYGVKD. The V segment lost 2 bases and the J segment 6 bases; nucleotides outside the gene matches: 13. The CDR3 DNA is TGTGCCATCAGTGAGAACCCCGGACTAGCGGGCCCTGGGGATACGCAGTATTTT. It codes for CAISENPGLAGPGDTQYF.

The rearrangement uses TRBV27 and TRBJ2-3, with D possibly being TRBD2 (5 bases). The germline gives CDR1 MNHEY, CDR2 SMNVEV (reference sequence). V gave up 3 bases and J gave up 0 bases, with 13 bases separating them. CDR3 length: 16 residues. The chain's CDR3 is CASSFYAGFSTDTQYF. The CDR3 DNA sequence: TGTGCCAGCAGTTTTTATGCGGGTTTTAGCACAGATACGCAGTATTTT.

The V gene is TRBV18, the J gene TRBJ1-3, with D possibly TRBD1 on 6 matching bases. Per germline, CDR1 KGHSH and CDR2 LQKENI. This CDR3 has 16 residues. Trimming took 3 bases from V and 0 from J, leaving 12 bases between them. The CDR3 region is CASSPGGTRSGNTIYF. The DNA of the CDR3 is TGTGCCAGCTCACCGGGGGGGACACGCTCTGGAAACACCATATATTTT.

CDR3 residues: CASRGYGYTF. CDR3 nucleotide sequence: TGTGCCTCTCGGGGCTATGGCTACACCTTC. The gene calls are TRBV12-3 or TRBV12-4 and TRBJ1-2; no clear D gene. The CDR3 has 10 amino acids. V was trimmed by 11 bases and J by 4 bases, leaving 8 bases between them.

V is TRBV18 and J is TRBJ2-5; no clear D. Trimming cost V 2 bases and J 3 bases, with 10 bases left between them. There are 14 residues in the CDR3. Germline loops: CDR1 KGHSH, CDR2 LQKENI. The CDR3 spells CASSPNGEEETQYF. CDR3 coding DNA: TGTGCCAGCTCACCAAACGGAGAGGAAGAGACCCAGTACTTC.

The CDR3 nucleotides read TGTGCCAGCAGTTTGGGAGGGATTGGGCCCCTCCACTTT. This sequence encodes CASSLGGIGPLHF. This chain connects TRBV12-3 or TRBV12-4 to TRBJ1-6, with D hard to call. V lost 3 bases and J 13 bases, leaving 13 bases between the germline ends. This CDR3 has 13 residues.

The rearrangement links TRBV24-1 to TRBJ2-1; 8 bases fit TRBD2. The length of the CDR3 is 17 residues. Germline values: CDR1 KGHDR, CDR2 SFDVKD. The V and J ends lost 2 bases and 5 bases, in that order; junction bases with no gene match: 10. The DNA for the CDR3 is TGTGCCACCAGTGATTCCTGGTCCGGGAGGGGACACAATGAGCAGTTCTTC. This encodes CATSDSWSGRGHNEQFF.

The chain recombines TRBV4-3 with TRBJ2-3, with 8 bases that match TRBD2. The J segment lost 4 bases and the V segment lost 5 bases, leaving 11 bases of the junction unmatched. The germline V gene has CDR1 LGHNA and CDR2 YSLEER. This CDR3 region has 16 residues. CDR3 residues: CASSLERLATSDTQYF. Here the CDR3 DNA reads TGCGCCAGCAGCTTGGAGAGACTAGCGACCTCAGATACGCAGTATTTT.

The chain recombines TRBV7-9 with TRBJ2-3; 8 positions match TRBD2. The germline CDR1 and CDR2 sequences are SEHNR and FQNEAQ (reference sequence). After removal of 1 base from V and 4 bases from J, the junction contained 7 bases not matched to a gene. The CDR3 has 16 residues. CDR3 DNA: TGTGCCAGCAGCTTAGGGGGACTAGGTTTCGCAGATACGCAGTATTTT. Translation gives CASSLGGLGFADTQYF. Full variable domain (remainder filled in from reference TRBV7-9 and TRBJ2-3): DTGVSQNPRHKITKRGQNVTFRCDPISEHNRLYWYRQTLGQGPEFLTYFQNEAQLEKSRLLSDRFSAERPKGSFSTLEIQRTEQGDSAMYLCASSLGGLGFADTQYFGPGTRLTVL.

This clone was recorded only once. V gene TRBV4-1 combines with J gene TRBJ2-3, with 8 bases identical to TRBD2. The V gene end was trimmed by 4 bases and the J gene end by 4 bases; junction bases not matched to a gene: 7. The germline gives CDR1 MGHRA, CDR2 YSYEKL. The CDR3 has 15 residues. In DNA form, the CDR3 reads TGCGCCAGCAGCCCCAGCGGGAGCGTTGCAGATACGCAGTATTTT. As protein: CASSPSGSVADTQYF.

The CDR3 loop is CASSYRGLGQPQHF. The CDR3 DNA follows: TGTGCCAGCAGTTACCGAGGTCTAGGTCAGCCCCAGCATTTT. V and J are TRBV6-5 and TRBJ1-5; D unclear. This CDR3 spans 14 amino acids. Trimming took 2 bases from V and 6 from J, leaving 11 bases between them. Germline assignment: CDR1 MNHEY and CDR2 SVGAGI.